Listed here are 9 T cell receptor beta chains from one sample, sequenced in a study of cytomegalovirus exposure and HLA in healthy donors. Vbeta (60) and Jbeta (13) primers were used in the PCR. Produced via immunoSEQ multiplex PCR; TCRdb's table is partial and in-frame only. In the table there are about 110,000 clones, around 75% of which are singletons. Material for sequencing was PBMCs. The origin of the receptors is a man aged 40-49 years in good health and CMV-seronegative.

The chain combines TRBV7-2 with TRBJ2-3; 9 nucleotides align to TRBD2. Germline assignment: CDR1 SGHTA and CDR2 FQGNSA. J gave up 6 bases and V 1 base, and 8 bases lay outside the gene matches. CDR3 size: 16 residues. As DNA, the CDR3 is TGTGCCAGCAGCTTAGTGTGGCGGGGGGGCGCGGATACGCAGTATTTT. Translating it yields CASSLVWRGGADTQYF. The full variable domain, in which reference TRBV7-2 and TRBJ2-3 provide the parts outside the CDR3, is GAGVSQSPSNKVTEKGKDVELRCDPISGHTALYWYRQSLGQGLEFLIYFQGNSAPDKSGLPSDRFSAERTGGSVSTLTIQRTQQEDSAVYLCASSLVWRGGADTQYFGPGTRLTVL.

In the case of this clone: Compared with germline, one end of the junction differs, possibly owing to a read error. This chain links TRBV11-2 with TRBJ2-5, with 7 positions matching TRBD2. This CDR3 region has 14 residues. CDR1 SGHAT and CDR2 FQNNGV come from the germline V gene. This chain's CDR3 is CASSATSDQETQHF. DNA for the CDR3: TGTGCCAGCAGCGCTACTAGCGACCAAGAGACCCAGCACTTC.

The rearrangement links TRBV7-3 to TRBJ2-2, with 8 bases fitting TRBD1. Trimming removed 2 bases from V and 4 bases from J; junction bases left unmatched: 9. The CDR3 covers 17 residues. Germline CDR1 reads SGHTA; CDR2 reads FQGTGA. The CDR3 sequence: CASSLAGGQVATGELFF. In DNA, the CDR3 is TGTGCCAGCAGCTTAGCAGGGGGACAGGTCGCCACCGGGGAGCTGTTTTTT.

The chain couples TRBV11-2 to TRBJ2-7, with D perhaps TRBD2 (5 bases). The V and J ends lost 4 bases and 3 bases respectively, with 10 bases between them. The CDR3 totals 13 residues. Germline V lookup: CDR1 SGHAT, CDR2 FQNNGV. CDR3 sequence: CASSWSGNYEQYF. The CDR3 DNA sequence: TGTGCCAGCAGCTGGTCCGGGAACTACGAGCAGTACTTC.

A note on this clone: At one end, the junction sequence differs from germline, possibly due to a read error. The rearrangement uses TRBV7-9 and TRBJ1-2, with D possibly being TRBD1 (5 bases). Germline CDR1 reads SEHNR; CDR2 reads FQNEAQ (reference sequence). This CDR3 is built from 12 residues. CDR3 DNA: TGTTCCAGCAGCCCAACAGGATATGGCTACACCTTC. It codes for CSSSPTGYGYTF.

J is TRBJ2-7 and V is TRBV6-6; D not resolved. Germline CDR1 MNHNY, CDR2 SVGAGI (reference sequence). Trimming removed 5 bases from V and 3 bases from J, with 8 bases in between. The CDR3 contains 12 residues. The CDR3: CASSRGNYEQYF. The CDR3 DNA reads as TGTGCCAGCAGTCGAGGAAACTACGAGCAGTACTTC.

This clone was found a few times. The J gene is TRBJ2-2, the V gene TRBV7-9, with D uncertain. Germline V gene lookup returns CDR1 SEHNR and CDR2 FQNEAQ (reference sequence). CDR3 size: 14 residues. V lost 3 bases and J lost 7, with 12 bases in between. The chain's CDR3 is CASSFGRSNGELFF. The CDR3 nucleotides are TGTGCCAGCAGCTTCGGTCGATCTAACGGGGAGCTGTTTTTT.

The rearrangement joins TRBV9 to TRBJ2-3; possibly TRBD2 for D (7 bases). The germline V and J ends were trimmed by 0 bases and 4 bases, with 21 bases remaining between them. CDR3 size: 18 residues. Germline values: CDR1 SGDLS, CDR2 YYNGEE. In nucleotides, the CDR3 is TGTGCCAGCAGCGTAGCGGGGGGATGGGGGGGGGCATCAGATACGCAGTATTTT. This sequence encodes CASSVAGGWGGASDTQYF.

The sample holds one count of this clone. The chain has TRBV5-4 and TRBJ1-2; D is perhaps TRBD1 (6 bases). The V gene's germline CDR1 is SGHNT and CDR2 YYREEE (reference sequence). This CDR3 region has 13 residues. The V end was cut by 0 bases, the J end by 7 bases, with 10 bases between. Written as DNA, the CDR3 is TGTGCCAGCAGCTTGGAGGGGGGGACTGGCTACACCTTC. Translating it yields CASSLEGGTGYTF.